This is a list of T cell receptor beta chains from one sample in a study of sequential checkpoint blockade in melanoma. This table comes from immunoSEQ multiplex PCR, and its TCRdb copy is limited to in-frame clones, with some not included. The sample lists tens of thousands of clones, 83% occurring once. This specimen consisted of CD8+ T cells sorted from blood (inferred from file names), obtained from a patient given nivolumab and ipilimumab in sequence. These receptors were obtained from a human donor with melanoma. Each CDR3 is given with its conserved first and last residue. A D gene is named only where the DNA matches it firmly. For some rows the clone size is stated as once, few or many, or as a class when expanded; others skip it.

j_call clone_size d_call v_call cdr3_nt cdr3_aa
TRBJ1-5 NA NA TRBV27 TGTGCCAGCAGTTTATCCGCAGATCAGCCCCAGCATTTT CASSLSADQPQHF
TRBJ2-3 NA NA TRBV5-5 TGTGCCAGCAGCTTGATTCGGTGGGATACGCAGTATTTT CASSLIRWDTQYF
TRBJ2-2 NA NA TRBV7-9 TGTGCCAGCACGGGGACTGTCACCGGGGAGCTGTTTTTT CASTGTVTGELFF
TRBJ2-1 NA NA TRBV4-3 TGCGCCAGCAGCCAAGCAGCGGGCTACAATGAGCAGTTCTTC CASSQAAGYNEQFF
TRBJ2-1 NA NA TRBV6-1 TGTGCCAGTACCTCTTACTTCCCCAATGAGCAGTTCTTC CASTSYFPNEQFF
TRBJ2-1 NA NA TRBV7-2 TGTGCCAGCAGCCCGCCGAGCTATGAGCAGTTCTTC CASSPPSYEQFF
TRBJ1-2 NA TRBD1 TRBV11-2 TGTGCCAGCAGCCCGATTCGGGACAGGGGAAACGGGGACTATGGCTACACCTTC CASSPIRDRGNGDYGYTF
TRBJ1-5 NA NA TRBV4-3 TGCGCCAGCAGCCAAGTACTGGGCCAGCCCCAGCATTTT CASSQVLGQPQHF
TRBJ2-7 NA TRBD1 TRBV29-1 TGCAGCGTGGAGGACAGGAACGAGCAGTACTTC CSVEDRNEQYF
TRBJ2-7 NA TRBD1 TRBV7-9 TGTGCCAGCGCTGGGACAGGGGGCGACGACGAGCAGTACTTC CASAGTGGDDEQYF
TRBJ2-1 NA TRBD2 TRBV15 TGTGCCACCAGCAGCGTTGGGGGACTAGCGATCGATGAGCAGTTCTTC CATSSVGGLAIDEQFF
TRBJ1-1 NA TRBD1 TRBV29-1 TGCAGCGCTTCGACAGGGGCACTGACTTTCTTT CSASTGALTFF
TRBJ2-7 NA TRBD2 TRBV27 TGTGCCAGCAGTTTATCTTGGACTAGCGGGAGGGCGGGCTCCTACGAGCAGTACTTC CASSLSWTSGRAGSYEQYF
TRBJ2-3 NA TRBD1 TRBV7-9 TGTGCCAGCAGCTACCCGACAGGGTGGGACGTCGCAGATACGCAGTATTTT CASSYPTGWDVADTQYF
TRBJ2-3 few NA TRBV7-8 TGTGCCAGCAGCTTGGTCCGGAGTTGGACAGATACGCAGTATTTT CASSLVRSWTDTQYF
TRBJ2-7 once TRBD1 TRBV2 TGTGCCAGCAGTAGGGGATTGGACAGGGCCTACGAGCAGTACTTC CASSRGLDRAYEQYF
TRBJ1-2 NA NA TRBV27 TGTGCCAGCAGTTTGGGTTTTCGGGGGGCTGACGGCTATGGCTACACCTTC CASSLGFRGADGYGYTF
TRBJ1-5 NA NA TRBV28 TGTGCCAGCAGTACCGAGGGTGCTGATAGCAATCAGCCCCAGCATTTT CASSTEGADSNQPQHF
TRBJ2-7 NA NA TRBV9 TGTGCCAGCAGCCCTCAAGAATTGGGAGGATTCGACGAGCAGTACTTC CASSPQELGGFDEQYF
TRBJ2-1 NA TRBD1 TRBV29-1 TGCAGCGTGGGGCGACGACAGGGGGAAGTTAATGAGCAGTTCTTC CSVGRRQGEVNEQFF
TRBJ2-3 NA TRBD1 TRBV6-4 TGTGCCAGCAGAACCGGGGACAGCAGCACAGATACGCAGTATTTT CASRTGDSSTDTQYF
TRBJ2-7 NA TRBD1 TRBV5-4 TGTGCCAGCAGCAGAGGGACAGCAACCTACGAGCAGTACTTC CASSRGTATYEQYF
TRBJ2-1 NA TRBD2 TRBV7-8 TGTGCCAGCAGCCCGCCGGGGCGGGAGCTCTACAATGAGCAGTTCTTC CASSPPGRELYNEQFF
TRBJ2-1 NA TRBD2 TRBV6-4 TGTGCCAGCAGCTTTATAGCGGGAGGCTCCTACAATGAGCAGTTCTTC CASSFIAGGSYNEQFF
TRBJ1-1 NA NA TRBV2 TGTGCCAGCGTAACAGGTCCCTTTCTGAACACTGAAGCTTTCTTT CASVTGPFLNTEAFF
TRBJ2-2 once NA TRBV4-2 TGTGCCAGCAGCCACGGGATAAACACCGGGGAGCTGTTTTTT CASSHGINTGELFF
TRBJ2-1 NA TRBD2 TRBV7-2 TGTGCCAGTTCTTCAACGGGAGGGTACAATGAGCAGTTCTTC CASSSTGGYNEQFF
TRBJ1-2 once NA TRBV28 TGTGCCAGCAGTTTAGCCGGGGAGGGGGACTATGGCTACACCTTC CASSLAGEGDYGYTF
TRBJ1-5 once NA TRBV5-6 TGTGCCAGCAGCTTTAGGGGGATTAATCAGCCCCAGCATTTT CASSFRGINQPQHF
TRBJ1-1 once TRBD1 TRBV7-8 TGTGCCAGCAGCTTATACGGACAGGAGAACACTGAAGCTTTCTTT CASSLYGQENTEAFF
TRBJ2-1 NA NA TRBV4-2 TGTGCCAGCAGCCAAGGTGAAGGGGGGGGCGGCAATGAGCAGTTCTTC CASSQGEGGGGNEQFF
TRBJ1-1 NA NA TRBV19 TGTGCCAGTAGTATAATCGCGGGGAGCACTGAAGCTTTCTTT CASSIIAGSTEAFF
TRBJ1-2 NA TRBD1 TRBV7-2 TGTGCCAGCGATCTCGGACAGGCCGTAACGGGCTACACCTTC CASDLGQAVTGYTF